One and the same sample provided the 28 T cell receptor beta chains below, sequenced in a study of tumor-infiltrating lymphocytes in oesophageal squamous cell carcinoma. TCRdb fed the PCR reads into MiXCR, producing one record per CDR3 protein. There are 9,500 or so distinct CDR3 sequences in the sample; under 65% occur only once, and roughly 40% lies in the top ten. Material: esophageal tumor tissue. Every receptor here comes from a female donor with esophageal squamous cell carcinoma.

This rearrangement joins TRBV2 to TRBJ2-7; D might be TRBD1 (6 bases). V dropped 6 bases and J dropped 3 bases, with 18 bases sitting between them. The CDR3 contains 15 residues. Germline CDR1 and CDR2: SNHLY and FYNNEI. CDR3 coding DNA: TGTGCCAGCAGATTCCTGGACAGTGGGCGCTACGAGCAGTACTTC. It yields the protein CASRFLDSGRYEQYF.

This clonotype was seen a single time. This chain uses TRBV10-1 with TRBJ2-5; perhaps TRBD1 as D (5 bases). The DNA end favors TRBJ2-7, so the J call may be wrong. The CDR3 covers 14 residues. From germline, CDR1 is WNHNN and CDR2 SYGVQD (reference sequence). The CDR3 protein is CASSESDKLYEQYF. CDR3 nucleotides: TGCGCCAGCAGTGAGTCGGACAAGCTCTACGAGCAGTACTTC.

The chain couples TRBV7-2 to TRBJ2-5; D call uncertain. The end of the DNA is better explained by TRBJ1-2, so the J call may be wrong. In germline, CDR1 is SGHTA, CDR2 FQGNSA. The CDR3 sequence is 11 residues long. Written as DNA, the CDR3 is TGTGCCAGCAGCTTAAGCTATGGCTACACCTTC. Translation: CASSLSYGYTF.

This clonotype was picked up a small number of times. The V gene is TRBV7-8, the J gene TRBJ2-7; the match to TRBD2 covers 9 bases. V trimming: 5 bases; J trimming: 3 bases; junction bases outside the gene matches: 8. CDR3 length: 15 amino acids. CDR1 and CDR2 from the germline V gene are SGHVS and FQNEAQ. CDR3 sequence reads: CASSPHETSGYEQYF. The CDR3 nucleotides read TGTGCCAGCAGCCCGCACGAGACTAGCGGCTACGAGCAGTACTTC.

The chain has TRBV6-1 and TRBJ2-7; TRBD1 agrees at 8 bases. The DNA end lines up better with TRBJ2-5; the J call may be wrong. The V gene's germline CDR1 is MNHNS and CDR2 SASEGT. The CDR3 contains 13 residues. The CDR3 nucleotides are TGTGCCAGCAGCCCAGGGGGCGTGGAGACCCAGTACTTC. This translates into CASSPGGVETQYF.

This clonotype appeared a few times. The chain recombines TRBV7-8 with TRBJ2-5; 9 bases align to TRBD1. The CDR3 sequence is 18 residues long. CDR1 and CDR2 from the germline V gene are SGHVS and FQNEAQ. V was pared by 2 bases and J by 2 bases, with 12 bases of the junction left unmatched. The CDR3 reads CASSLILVGDRAQETQYF. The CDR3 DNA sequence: TGTGCCAGCAGCTTAATATTGGTCGGGGACAGGGCACAAGAGACCCAGTACTTC. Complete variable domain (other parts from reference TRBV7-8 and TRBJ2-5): GAGVSQSPRYKVAKRGQDVALRCDPISGHVSLFWYQQALGQGPEFLTYFQNEAQLDKSGLPSDRFFAERPEGSVSTLKIQRTQQEDSAVYLCASSLILVGDRAQETQYFGPGTRLLVL.

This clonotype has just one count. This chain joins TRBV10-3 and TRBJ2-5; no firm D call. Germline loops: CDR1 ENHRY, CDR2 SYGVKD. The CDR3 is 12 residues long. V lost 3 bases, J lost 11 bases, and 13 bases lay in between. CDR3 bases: TGTGCCATCAGTGAAGGTGTCCAGAAGCAGTACTTC. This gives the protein CAISEGVQKQYF.

CDR3 residues: CASGTGTEQYF. CDR3 bases: TGTGCCAGCGGGACAGGGACCGAGCAGTACTTC. This chain joins TRBV6-6 and TRBJ2-5; 9 bases map to TRBD1. The DNA end is a closer match to TRBJ2-7, so the J assignment may be wrong. This CDR3 region has 11 residues. Germline V gene lookup returns CDR1 MNHNY and CDR2 SVGAGI (reference sequence).

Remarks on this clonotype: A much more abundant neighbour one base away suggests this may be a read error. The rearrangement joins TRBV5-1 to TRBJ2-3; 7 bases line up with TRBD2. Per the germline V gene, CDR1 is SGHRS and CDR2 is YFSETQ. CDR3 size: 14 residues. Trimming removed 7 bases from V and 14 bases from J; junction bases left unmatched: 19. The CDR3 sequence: CASGLTLASGELYF. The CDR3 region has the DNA TGCGCCAGCGGGTTGACACTAGCGAGCGGGGAGCTGTATTTT.

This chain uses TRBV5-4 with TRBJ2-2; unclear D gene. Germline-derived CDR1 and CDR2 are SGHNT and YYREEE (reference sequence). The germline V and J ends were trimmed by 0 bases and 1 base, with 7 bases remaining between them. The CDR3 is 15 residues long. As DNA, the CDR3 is TGTGCCAGCAGCTTGGACTACCTGAACACCGGGGAGCTGTTTTTT. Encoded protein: CASSLDYLNTGELFF.

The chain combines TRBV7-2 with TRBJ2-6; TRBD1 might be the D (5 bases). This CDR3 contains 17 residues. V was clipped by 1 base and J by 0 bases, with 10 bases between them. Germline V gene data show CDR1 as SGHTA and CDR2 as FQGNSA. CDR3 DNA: TGTGCCAGCAGCTTAGTAGGCAGGGCCTCTGGGGCCAACGTCCTGACTTTC. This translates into CASSLVGRASGANVLTF. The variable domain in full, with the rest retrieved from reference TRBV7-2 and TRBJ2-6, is GAGVSQSPSNKVTEKGKDVELRCDPISGHTALYWYRQSLGQGLEFLIYFQGNSAPDKSGLPSDRFSAERTGGSVSTLTIQRTQQEDSAVYLCASSLVGRASGANVLTFGAGSRLTVL.

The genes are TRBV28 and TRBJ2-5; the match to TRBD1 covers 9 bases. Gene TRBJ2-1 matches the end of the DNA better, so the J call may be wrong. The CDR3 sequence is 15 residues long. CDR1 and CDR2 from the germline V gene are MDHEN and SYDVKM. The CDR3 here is CASSWDRDQGNEQFF. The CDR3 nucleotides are TGTGCCAGCAGTTGGGACAGGGACCAGGGAAATGAGCAGTTCTTC.

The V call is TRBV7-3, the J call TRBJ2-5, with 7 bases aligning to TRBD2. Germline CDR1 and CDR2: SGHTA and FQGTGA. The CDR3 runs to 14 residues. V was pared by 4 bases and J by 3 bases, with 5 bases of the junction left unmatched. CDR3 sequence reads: CASSYTAGEETQYF. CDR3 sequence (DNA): TGTGCCAGCAGCTACACCGCGGGAGAAGAGACCCAGTACTTC.

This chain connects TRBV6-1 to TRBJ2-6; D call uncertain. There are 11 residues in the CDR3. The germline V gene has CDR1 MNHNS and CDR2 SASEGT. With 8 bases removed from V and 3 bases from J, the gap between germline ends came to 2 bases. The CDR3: CASGGANVLTF. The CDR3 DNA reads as TGTGCCAGCGGTGGGGCCAACGTCCTGACTTTC.

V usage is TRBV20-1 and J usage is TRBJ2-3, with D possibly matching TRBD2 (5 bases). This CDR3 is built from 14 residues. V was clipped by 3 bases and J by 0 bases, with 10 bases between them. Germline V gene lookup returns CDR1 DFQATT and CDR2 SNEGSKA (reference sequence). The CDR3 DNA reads TGCAGTGCTAGGGGCGGACTGAGCACAGATACGCAGTATTTT. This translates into CSARGGLSTDTQYF.

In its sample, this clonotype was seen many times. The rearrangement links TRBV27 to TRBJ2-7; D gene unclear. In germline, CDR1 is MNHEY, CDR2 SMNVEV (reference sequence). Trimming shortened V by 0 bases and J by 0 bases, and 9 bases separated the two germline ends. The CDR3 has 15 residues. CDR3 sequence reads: CASSLSSASSYEQYF. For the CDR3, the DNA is TGTGCCAGCAGTTTATCGTCCGCTAGCTCCTACGAGCAGTACTTC.

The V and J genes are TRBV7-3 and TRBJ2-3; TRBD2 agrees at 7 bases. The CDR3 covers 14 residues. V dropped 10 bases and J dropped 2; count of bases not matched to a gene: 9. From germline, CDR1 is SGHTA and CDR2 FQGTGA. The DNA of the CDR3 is TGTGCCAAAGAGCGGGGCCTACCCACAGATACGCAGTATTTT. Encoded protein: CAKERGLPTDTQYF. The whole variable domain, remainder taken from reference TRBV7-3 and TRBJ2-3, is GAGVSQTPSNKVTEKGKYVELRCDPISGHTALYWYRQSLGQGPEFLIYFQGTGAADDSGLPNDRFFAVRPEGSVSTLKIQRTERGDSAVYLCAKERGLPTDTQYFGPGTRLTVL.

CDR3 sequence: CASSSQSGRSGYTF. The DNA of the CDR3 is TGTGCCAGCAGCTCTCAAAGCGGGAGGAGTGGCTACACCTTC. This chain links TRBV7-2 with TRBJ1-2; D unclear. The CDR3 sequence is 14 residues long. Deletions cut 4 bases from V and 7 bases from J, with 16 bases between. The germline V gene has CDR1 SGHTA and CDR2 FQGNSA.

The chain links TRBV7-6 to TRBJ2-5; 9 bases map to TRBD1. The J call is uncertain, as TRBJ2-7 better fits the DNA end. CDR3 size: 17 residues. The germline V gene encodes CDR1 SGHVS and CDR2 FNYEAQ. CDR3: CASSLVTGTGIPYEQYF. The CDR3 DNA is TGTGCCAGCAGCTTAGTTACCGGGACAGGGATCCCCTACGAGCAGTACTTC.

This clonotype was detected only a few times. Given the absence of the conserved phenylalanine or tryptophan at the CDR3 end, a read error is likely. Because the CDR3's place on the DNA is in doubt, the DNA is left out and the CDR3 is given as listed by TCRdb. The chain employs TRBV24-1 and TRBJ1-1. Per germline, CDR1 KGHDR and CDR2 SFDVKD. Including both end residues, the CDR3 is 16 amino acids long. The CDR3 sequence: CATLPLKAGDSTSSSS.

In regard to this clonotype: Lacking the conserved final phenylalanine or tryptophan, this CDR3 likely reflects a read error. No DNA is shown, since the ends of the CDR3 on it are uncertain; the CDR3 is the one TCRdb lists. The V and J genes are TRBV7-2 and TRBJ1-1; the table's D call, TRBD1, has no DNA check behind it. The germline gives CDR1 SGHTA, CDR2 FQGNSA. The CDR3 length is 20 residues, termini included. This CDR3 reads CASSFSTGRGTYNSPLHFGK.

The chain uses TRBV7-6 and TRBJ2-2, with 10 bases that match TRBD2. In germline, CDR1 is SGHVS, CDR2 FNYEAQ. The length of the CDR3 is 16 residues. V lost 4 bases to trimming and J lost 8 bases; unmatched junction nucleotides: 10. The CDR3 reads CASSSRGLAGAGELFF. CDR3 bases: TGTGCCAGCAGCTCCCGAGGGCTAGCGGGGGCTGGGGAGCTGTTTTTT. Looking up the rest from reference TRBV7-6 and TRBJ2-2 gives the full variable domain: GAGVSQSPRYKVTKRGQDVALRCDPISGHVSLYWYRQALGQGPEFLTYFNYEAQQDKSGLPNDRFSAERPEGSISTLTIQRTEQRDSAMYRCASSSRGLAGAGELFFGEGSRLTVL.

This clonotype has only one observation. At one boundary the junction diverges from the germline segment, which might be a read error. The CDR3 spells CASSLSASSEQYF. CDR3 in DNA: TGTGCCAGCAGCTTAAGCGCTAGTTCCGAGCAGTACTTT. This chain uses TRBV7-3 with TRBJ1-6; D ambiguous. Germline CDR1 is SGHTA and CDR2 is FQGTGA. The CDR3 consists of 13 residues.

The CDR3 spells CASSFGQHNYGYTF. DNA for the CDR3: TGTGCCAGCAGCTTCGGACAGCACAACTATGGCTACACCTTC. The chain is built from TRBV7-2 and TRBJ1-2; possibly TRBD1 for D (6 bases). The germline gives CDR1 SGHTA, CDR2 FQGNSA. V gave up 3 bases and J gave up 2 bases, with 10 bases separating them. This CDR3 is 14 amino acids long. The variable domain in full, with the rest retrieved from reference TRBV7-2 and TRBJ1-2, is GAGVSQSPSNKVTEKGKDVELRCDPISGHTALYWYRQSLGQGLEFLIYFQGNSAPDKSGLPSDRFSAERTGGSVSTLTIQRTQQEDSAVYLCASSFGQHNYGYTFGSGTRLTVV.

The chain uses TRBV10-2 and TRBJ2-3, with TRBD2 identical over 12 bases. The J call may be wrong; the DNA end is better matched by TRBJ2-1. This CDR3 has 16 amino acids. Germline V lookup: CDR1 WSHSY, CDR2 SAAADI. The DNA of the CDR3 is TGCGCCAGCTTACGACTAGCGGGAGATACCTACAATGAGCAGTTCTTC. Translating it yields CASLRLAGDTYNEQFF.

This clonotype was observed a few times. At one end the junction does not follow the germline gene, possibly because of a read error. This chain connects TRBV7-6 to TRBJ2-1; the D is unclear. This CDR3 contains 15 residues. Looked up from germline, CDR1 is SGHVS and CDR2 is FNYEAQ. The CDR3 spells CASSLEEATNNEQFF. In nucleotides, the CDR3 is TGTGCTAGCAGCTTAGAAGAGGCTACCAACAATGAGCAGTTCTTC. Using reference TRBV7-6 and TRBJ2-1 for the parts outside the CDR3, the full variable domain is GAGVSQSPRYKVTKRGQDVALRCDPISGHVSLYWYRQALGQGPEFLTYFNYEAQQDKSGLPNDRFSAERPEGSISTLTIQRTEQRDSAMYRCASSLEEATNNEQFFGPGTRLTVL.

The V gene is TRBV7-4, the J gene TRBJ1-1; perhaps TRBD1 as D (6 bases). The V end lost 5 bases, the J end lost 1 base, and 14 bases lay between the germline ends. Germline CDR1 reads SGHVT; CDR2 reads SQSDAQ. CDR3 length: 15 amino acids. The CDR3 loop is CASSPRGGWNTEAFF. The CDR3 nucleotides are TGTGCCAGCAGCCCACGCGGGGGCTGGAACACTGAAGCTTTCTTT.

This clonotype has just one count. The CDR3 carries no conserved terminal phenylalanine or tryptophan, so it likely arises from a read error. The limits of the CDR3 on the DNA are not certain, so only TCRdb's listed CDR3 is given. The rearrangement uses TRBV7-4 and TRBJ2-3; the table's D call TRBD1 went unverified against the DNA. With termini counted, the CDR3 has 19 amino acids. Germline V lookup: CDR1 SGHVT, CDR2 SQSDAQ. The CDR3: CASSFQGTGNSNSPLHFGP.